The present TCR beta chain was sequenced within a study of blood T cells in healthy people across ages. The authors ran a second PCR of about 7 to 12 cycles using a sample-barcoded 5' primer and a J-beta primer mix. One entry per CDR3 protein results from TCRdb running MiXCR on the 5' RACE reads. The repertoire includes 710,000 or so distinct CDR3 sequences, 20% to 25% of them detected once, and about 22% sits in the top ten. The germline V gene encodes CDR1 SGHAT and CDR2 FQNNGV. Between the trimmed V and J ends, which lost 7 bases and 4 bases, there was a span of 13 bases. The CDR3 consists of 13 residues. This clonotype was seen a handful of times.

The sequence was collected from a man between 65 and 80 years old in good health. The sequenced sample was blood. This chain uses TRBV11-2 with TRBJ1-1; no definite D call. Written as DNA, the CDR3 is TGTGCCAGCACCCCCCAGGTGGTCACTGAAGCTTTCTTT. Its protein is CASTPQVVTEAFF. The entire variable domain, with the rest obtained from reference TRBV11-2 and TRBJ1-1, is as follows: EAGVAQSPRYKIIEKRQSVAFWCNPISGHATLYWYQQILGQGPKLLIQFQNNGVVDDSQLPKDRFSAERLKGVDSTLKIQPAKLEDSAVYLCASTPQVVTEAFFGQGTRLTVV.